This TCR beta chain was found in a study of early T cells in non-severe SARS-CoV-2 infection. TCRdb redid the calling of the 5' RACE reads with MiXCR, one entry per CDR3 protein. The sample holds 100,000 or so distinct CDR3 sequences, 15% to 20% seen once. The sample in question was whole blood, obtained at baseline. The receptor comes from an adult who was a healthcare worker with PCR-confirmed SARS-CoV-2 infection or an uninfected control (not recorded which).

CDR3 sequence reads: CSAIGSSDTQYF. The CDR3 coding sequence is TGCAGTGCTATCGGGAGTTCAGATACGCAGTATTTT. This chain links TRBV20-1 with TRBJ2-3; TRBD2 might be the D (6 bases). CDR3 length equals 12 residues. V was trimmed by 4 bases and J by 4 bases, leaving 9 bases between them. Germline V CDR1 and CDR2: DFQATT, SNEGSKA (reference sequence).